The text below deals with one T cell receptor (beta chain). Its antigen remains unknown. The CDR3 is 15 amino acids. Trimming cost V 4 bases and J 5 bases; bases outside gene matches: 7. Germline CDR1 SGHDT, CDR2 YYEEEE. These data belong to a study of cytomegalovirus exposure and HLA in healthy donors. Study-wide points: Reports credit the classifier with highly specific, highly sensitive diagnosis of cytomegalovirus status. 164 TCR beta chains were listed as cytomegalovirus-associated.

Produced via immunoSEQ multiplex PCR; TCRdb's table is partial and in-frame only. The sample carries about 200,000 clones, around 88% recorded once. The sequence derives from a woman between 18 and 29 years old in good health and CMV-seronegative. Sequencing was performed on PBMCs. The rearrangement uses TRBV5-6 and TRBJ2-5, with 11 bases lining up with TRBD2. DNA of the CDR3: TGTGCCAGCAGCACCCTAGCGGGGGGCCGGGAGACCCAGTACTTC. Its protein is CASSTLAGGRETQYF.